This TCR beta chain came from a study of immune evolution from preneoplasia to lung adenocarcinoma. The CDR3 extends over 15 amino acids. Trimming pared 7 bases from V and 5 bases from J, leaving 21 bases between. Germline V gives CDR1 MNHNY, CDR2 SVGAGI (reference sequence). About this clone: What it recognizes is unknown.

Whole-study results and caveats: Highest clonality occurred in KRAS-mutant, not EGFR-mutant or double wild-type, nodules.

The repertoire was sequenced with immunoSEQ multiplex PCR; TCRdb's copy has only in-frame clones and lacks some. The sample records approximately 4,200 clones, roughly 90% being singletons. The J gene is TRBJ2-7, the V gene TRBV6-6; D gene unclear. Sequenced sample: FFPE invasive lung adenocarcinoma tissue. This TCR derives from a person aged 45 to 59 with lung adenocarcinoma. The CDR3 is CASNIMGRSSHEQYF. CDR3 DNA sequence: TGTGCCAGCAACATTATGGGTAGGTCGAGCCACGAGCAGTACTTC.